The rows below give T cell receptor beta chains drawn from one sample of a study of human T cells and chemical hapten exposure. TCRdb recomputed calls from the RACE reads with MiXCR, one row per CDR3 protein. Of about 120,000 distinct CDR3 sequences in the sample, around 11% were seen once. The sample was whole blood, taken in connection with sensitization to the hapten diphenylcyclopropenone (DPC). These receptors all come from a woman aged 50 to 60 with alopecia areata. Some clones in this sample may be carry-over from other donors' samples. Both conserved end residues are part of each CDR3. Each record gives: clone size, D gene, J gene, V gene, CDR3 protein, CDR3 DNA. A D gene is named only where the DNA matches it firmly. The size of a clone is reported for some rows only, either as once, few or many, or as a class for expanded clones.

NA,NA,TRBJ1-6,TRBV6-5,CASSYPNSPLHF,TGTGCCAGCAGTTACCCCAATTCACCCCTCCACTTT
NA,TRBD2,TRBJ2-1,TRBV20-1,CSAKPLGLAAYNEQFF,TGCAGTGCTAAGCCCCTCGGACTAGCGGCCTACAATGAGCAGTTCTTC
NA,NA,TRBJ2-1,TRBV23-1,CASSPERNEQFF,TGCGCCAGCAGCCCGGAAAGAAATGAGCAGTTCTTC
NA,NA,TRBJ1-1,TRBV7-2,CAAEFLVGNTEAFF,TGTGCCGCCGAGTTCCTGGTCGGTAACACTGAAGCTTTCTTT
NA,TRBD1,TRBJ2-7,TRBV30,CACSGGQGNEQYF,TGTGCCTGCTCGGGGGGACAGGGCAACGAGCAGTACTTC
many,TRBD2,TRBJ2-3,TRBV29-1,CSAEAPREIKDTQYF,TGCAGCGCCGAAGCCCCGCGGGAGATAAAAGATACGCAGTATTTT
NA,NA,TRBJ2-7,TRBV12-3/TRBV12-4,CASSYRAYEQYF,TGTGCCAGCAGTTACAGGGCCTACGAGCAGTACTTC
few,TRBD1,TRBJ2-4,TRBV3-1,CASSQERTGKNIQYF,TGTGCCAGCAGCCAAGAAAGGACAGGCAAAAACATTCAGTACTTC
many,NA,TRBJ2-3,TRBV27,CASSLRGSDTQYF,TGTGCCAGCAGTTTGAGGGGTAGCGATACGCAGTATTTT
few,TRBD1,TRBJ1-2,TRBV29-1,CSVEDFSGGGGYGYTF,TGCAGCGTTGAAGATTTTTCCGGAGGGGGCGGGTATGGCTACACCTTC
many,NA,TRBJ2-6,TRBV20-1,CSAREGQGPYQGANVLTF,TGCAGTGCTAGAGAGGGTCAGGGGCCATACCAGGGGGCCAACGTCCTGACTTTC
few,TRBD2,TRBJ2-3,TRBV28,CASSLLRGGVTDTQYF,TGTGCCAGCAGTTTATTGCGGGGGGGCGTAACAGATACGCAGTATTTT
few,NA,TRBJ2-5,TRBV6-5,CASSSVSASSGKTQYF,TGTGCCAGCAGTTCCGTCTCCGCGAGTTCGGGAAAGACCCAGTACTTC
NA,NA,TRBJ1-4,TRBV12-3/TRBV12-4,CASRRGGTNEKLFF,TGTGCCAGCAGGAGGGGCGGAACTAATGAAAAACTGTTTTTT
few,NA,TRBJ1-3,TRBV7-2,CASSSLLSGNTIYF,TGTGCCAGCAGCTCCCTCCTCTCTGGAAACACCATATATTTT
few,TRBD2,TRBJ2-1,TRBV10-3,CAISETGGREQFF,TGTGCCATCAGTGAAACGGGGGGGCGGGAGCAGTTCTTC
NA,NA,TRBJ2-7,TRBV7-2,CASSLRGSGAYEQYF,TGTGCCAGCAGCCTGAGGGGGAGCGGGGCCTACGAGCAGTACTTC
NA,NA,TRBJ1-5,TRBV3-1,CASSPKHGQGHQPQHF,TGTGCCAGCAGCCCAAAACATGGGCAGGGGCATCAGCCCCAGCATTTT
NA,NA,TRBJ2-3,TRBV6-5,CASSYGVTNTDTQYF,TGTGCCAGCAGTTACGGGGTGACTAACACAGATACGCAGTATTTT
once,NA,TRBJ2-3,TRBV13,CASSFAGRGGADTQYF,TGTGCCAGCAGCTTCGCCGGAAGGGGGGGCGCAGATACGCAGTATTTT
NA,NA,TRBJ2-7,TRBV4-1,CASSLGPVGFEQYF,TGCGCCAGCAGCCTAGGGCCGGTCGGATTCGAGCAGTACTTC
NA,TRBD1,TRBJ1-1,TRBV29-1,CSVRQGGGEAFF,TGCAGCGTGAGACAAGGGGGCGGTGAAGCTTTCTTT
NA,TRBD2,TRBJ2-5,TRBV20-1,CSARTGGPETQYF,TGCAGTGCTAGGACGGGGGGGCCGGAGACCCAGTACTTC
many,TRBD1,TRBJ1-1,TRBV20-1,CSAGQGTGTEGAFF,TGCAGTGCTGGCCAAGGGACAGGGACGGAGGGAGCTTTCTTT
NA,TRBD2,TRBJ2-2,TRBV5-1,CASSPAISGGARWNTGELFF,TGCGCCAGCAGCCCCGCTATAAGCGGGGGGGCCAGATGGAACACCGGGGAGCTGTTTTTT
few,NA,TRBJ1-6,TRBV15,CATSGGVDNSPLHF,TGTGCCACCAGCGGGGGAGTCGATAATTCACCCCTCCACTTT
NA,NA,TRBJ1-2,TRBV5-6,CASSPDGLNYGYTF,TGTGCCAGCAGCCCTGACGGCCTAAACTATGGCTACACCTTC
many,NA,TRBJ1-2,TRBV20-1,CSASLSDYGYTF,TGCAGTGCTAGTCTATCGGACTATGGCTACACCTTC
many,TRBD1,TRBJ2-4,TRBV20-1,CSAPNPQGSGNIQYF,TGCAGTGCTCCTAACCCACAGGGGTCCGGAAACATTCAGTACTTC
NA,TRBD1,TRBJ2-3,TRBV11-2,CASSLVGGTGGISDTQYF,TGTGCCAGCAGCTTAGTTGGAGGTACAGGGGGGATTTCAGATACGCAGTATTTT
few,NA,TRBJ1-2,TRBV6-1,CASTESSYGYTF,TGTGCCAGCACCGAGAGCAGCTATGGCTACACCTTC
many,TRBD2,TRBJ2-1,TRBV20-1,CSARDSLAGGNEQFF,TGCAGTGCTAGAGATTCCCTAGCGGGGGGGAATGAGCAGTTCTTC
NA,NA,TRBJ1-1,TRBV7-2,CASSLLGAMNTEAFF,TGTGCCAGCAGCCTTTTGGGGGCCATGAACACTGAAGCTTTCTTT
few,NA,TRBJ2-4,TRBV13,CASSLDQGPGNIQYF,TGTGCCAGCAGCTTAGATCAGGGCCCCGGAAACATTCAGTACTTC
NA,TRBD1,TRBJ1-2,TRBV5-1,CASSFGDRGKNYGYTF,TGCGCCAGCAGCTTCGGAGACAGGGGGAAGAACTATGGCTACACCTTC
once,TRBD2,TRBJ2-1,TRBV20-1,CSARDLLAGVPYNEQFF,TGCAGTGCTAGAGATCTACTAGCGGGAGTTCCCTACAATGAGCAGTTCTTC
many,TRBD2,TRBJ2-3,TRBV6-5,CASSLGASGTTDTQYF,TGTGCCAGTTCCCTTGGGGCCAGCGGGACCACAGATACGCAGTATTTT
few,TRBD2,TRBJ2-7,TRBV7-2,CASSRTLTSGRIFYEQYF,TGTGCCAGCAGCCGTACCTTAACTAGCGGGAGGATCTTCTACGAGCAGTACTTC
NA,NA,TRBJ1-5,TRBV12-3/TRBV12-4,CASSRLTGQPQNF,TGTGCCAGCAGTCGGCTCACTGGGCAGCCCCAGAATTTT